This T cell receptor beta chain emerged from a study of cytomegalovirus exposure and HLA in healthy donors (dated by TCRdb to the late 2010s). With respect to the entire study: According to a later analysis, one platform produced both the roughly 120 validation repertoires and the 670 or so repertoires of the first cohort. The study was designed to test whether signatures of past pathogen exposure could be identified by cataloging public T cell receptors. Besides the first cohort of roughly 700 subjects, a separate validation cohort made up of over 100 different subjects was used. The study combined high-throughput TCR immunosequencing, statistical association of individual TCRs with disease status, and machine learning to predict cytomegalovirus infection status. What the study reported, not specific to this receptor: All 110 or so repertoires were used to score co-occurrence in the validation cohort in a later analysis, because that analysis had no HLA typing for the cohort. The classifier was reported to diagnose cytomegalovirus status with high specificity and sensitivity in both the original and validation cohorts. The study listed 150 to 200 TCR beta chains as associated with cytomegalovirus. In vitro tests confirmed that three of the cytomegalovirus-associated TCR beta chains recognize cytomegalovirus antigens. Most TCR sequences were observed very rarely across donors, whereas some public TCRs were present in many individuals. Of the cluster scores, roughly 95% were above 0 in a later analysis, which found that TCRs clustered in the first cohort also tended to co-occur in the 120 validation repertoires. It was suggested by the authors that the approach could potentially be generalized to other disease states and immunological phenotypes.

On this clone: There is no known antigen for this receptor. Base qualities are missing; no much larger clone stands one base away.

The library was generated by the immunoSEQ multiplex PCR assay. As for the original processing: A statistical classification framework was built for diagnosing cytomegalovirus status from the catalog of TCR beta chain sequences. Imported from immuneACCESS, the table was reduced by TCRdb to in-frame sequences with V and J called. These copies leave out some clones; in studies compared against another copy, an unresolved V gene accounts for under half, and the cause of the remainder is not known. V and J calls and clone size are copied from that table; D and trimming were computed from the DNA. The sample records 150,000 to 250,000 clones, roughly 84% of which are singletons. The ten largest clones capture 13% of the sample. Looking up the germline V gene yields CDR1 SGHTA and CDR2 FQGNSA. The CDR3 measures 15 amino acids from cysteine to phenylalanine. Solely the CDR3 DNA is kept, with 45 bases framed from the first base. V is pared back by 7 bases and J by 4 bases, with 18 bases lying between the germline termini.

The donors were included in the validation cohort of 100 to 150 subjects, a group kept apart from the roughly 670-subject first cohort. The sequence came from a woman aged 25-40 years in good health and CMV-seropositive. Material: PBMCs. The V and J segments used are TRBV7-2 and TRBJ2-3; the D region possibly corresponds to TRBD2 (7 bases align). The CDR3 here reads CASTPRGGRADTQYF. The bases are TGTGCCAGCACCCCGAGGGGGGGGAGGGCAGATACGCAGTATTTT.